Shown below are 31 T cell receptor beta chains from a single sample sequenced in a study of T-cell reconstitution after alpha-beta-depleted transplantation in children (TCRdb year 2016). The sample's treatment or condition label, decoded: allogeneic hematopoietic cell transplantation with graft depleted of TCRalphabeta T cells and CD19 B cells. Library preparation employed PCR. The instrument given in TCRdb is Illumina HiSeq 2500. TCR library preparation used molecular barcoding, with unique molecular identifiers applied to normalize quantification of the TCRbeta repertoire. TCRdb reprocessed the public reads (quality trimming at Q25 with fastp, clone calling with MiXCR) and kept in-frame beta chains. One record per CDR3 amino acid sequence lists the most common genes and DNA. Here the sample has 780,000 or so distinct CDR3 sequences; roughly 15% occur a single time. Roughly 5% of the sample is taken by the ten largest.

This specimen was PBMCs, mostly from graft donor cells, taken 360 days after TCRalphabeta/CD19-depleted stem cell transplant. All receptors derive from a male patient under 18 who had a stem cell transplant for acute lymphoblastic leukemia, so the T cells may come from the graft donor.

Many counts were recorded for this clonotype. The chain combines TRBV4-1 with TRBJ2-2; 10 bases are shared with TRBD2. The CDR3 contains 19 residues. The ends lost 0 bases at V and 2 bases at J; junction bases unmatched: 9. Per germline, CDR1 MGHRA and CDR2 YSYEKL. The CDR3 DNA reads TGCGCCAGCAGCCAAGAAAGGGCTAGCGGGAGTTACAACACCGGGGAGCTGTTTTTT. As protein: CASSQERASGSYNTGELFF.

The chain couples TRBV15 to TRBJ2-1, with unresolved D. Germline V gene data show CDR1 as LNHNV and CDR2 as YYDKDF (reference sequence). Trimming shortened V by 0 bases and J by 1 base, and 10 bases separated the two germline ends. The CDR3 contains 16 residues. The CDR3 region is CATSRDTASSYNEQFF. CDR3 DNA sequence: TGTGCCACCAGCAGAGATACAGCTAGTTCCTACAATGAGCAGTTCTTC.

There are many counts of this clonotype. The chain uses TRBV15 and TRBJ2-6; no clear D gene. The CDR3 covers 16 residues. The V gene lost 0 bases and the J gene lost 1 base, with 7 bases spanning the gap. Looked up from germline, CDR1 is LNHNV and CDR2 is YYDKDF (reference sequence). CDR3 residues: CATSRDIQSGANVLTF. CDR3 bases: TGTGCCACCAGCAGAGATATACAGTCTGGGGCCAACGTCCTGACTTTC.

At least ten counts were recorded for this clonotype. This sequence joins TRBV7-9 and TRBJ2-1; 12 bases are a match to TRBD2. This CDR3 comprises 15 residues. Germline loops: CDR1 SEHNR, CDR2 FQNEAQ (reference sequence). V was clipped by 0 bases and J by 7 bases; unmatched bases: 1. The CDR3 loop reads CASSLATSGRNEQFF. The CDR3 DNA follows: TGTGCCAGCAGCTTAGCAACTAGCGGGAGGAATGAGCAGTTCTTC. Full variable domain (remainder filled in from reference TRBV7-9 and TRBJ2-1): DTGVSQNPRHKITKRGQNVTFRCDPISEHNRLYWYRQTLGQGPEFLTYFQNEAQLEKSRLLSDRFSAERPKGSFSTLEIQRTEQGDSAMYLCASSLATSGRNEQFFGPGTRLTVL.

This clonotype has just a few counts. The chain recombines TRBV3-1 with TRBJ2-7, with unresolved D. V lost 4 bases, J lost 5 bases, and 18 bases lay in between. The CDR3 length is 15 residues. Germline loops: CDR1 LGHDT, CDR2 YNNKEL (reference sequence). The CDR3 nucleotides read TGTGCCAGCAGCCGAACAGTCCAGTTGGTCCACGAGCAGTACTTC. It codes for CASSRTVQLVHEQYF.

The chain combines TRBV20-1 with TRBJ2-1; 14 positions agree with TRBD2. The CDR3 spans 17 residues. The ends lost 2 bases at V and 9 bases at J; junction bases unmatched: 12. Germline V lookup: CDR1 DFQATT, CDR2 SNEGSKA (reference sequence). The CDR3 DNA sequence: TGCAGTGCTAGATTCGCCGGGACTAGCGGGAGTTCCGGTGAGCAGTTCTTC. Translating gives CSARFAGTSGSSGEQFF.

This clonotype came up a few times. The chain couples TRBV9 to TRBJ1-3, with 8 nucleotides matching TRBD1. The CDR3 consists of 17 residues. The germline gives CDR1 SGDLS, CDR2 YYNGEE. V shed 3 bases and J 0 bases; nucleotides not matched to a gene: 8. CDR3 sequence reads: CASSGERDRSSGNTIYF. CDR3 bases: TGTGCCAGCAGCGGAGAGAGGGACAGGAGCTCTGGAAACACCATATATTTT.

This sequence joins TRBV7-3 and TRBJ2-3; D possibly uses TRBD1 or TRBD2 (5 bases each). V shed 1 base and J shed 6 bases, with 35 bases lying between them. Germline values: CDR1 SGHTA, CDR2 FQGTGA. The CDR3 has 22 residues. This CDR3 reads CASSLRDGGWGSPNSLKDTQYF. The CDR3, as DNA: TGTGCCAGCAGCTTAAGGGATGGGGGATGGGGAAGCCCCAATAGTCTGAAGGATACGCAGTATTTT.

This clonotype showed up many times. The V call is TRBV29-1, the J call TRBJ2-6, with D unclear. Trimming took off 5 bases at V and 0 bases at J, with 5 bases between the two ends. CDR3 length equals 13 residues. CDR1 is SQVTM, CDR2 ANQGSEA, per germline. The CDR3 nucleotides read TGCAGCGTTCGAGACTCTGGGGCCAACGTCCTGACTTTC. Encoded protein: CSVRDSGANVLTF.

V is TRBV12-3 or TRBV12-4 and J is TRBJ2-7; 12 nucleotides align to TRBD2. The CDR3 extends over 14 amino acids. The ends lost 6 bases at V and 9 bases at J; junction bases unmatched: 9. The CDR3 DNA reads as TGTGCCAGCAGACGACTAGCGGGAGTTAGGACGCAGTACTTC. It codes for CASRRLAGVRTQYF.

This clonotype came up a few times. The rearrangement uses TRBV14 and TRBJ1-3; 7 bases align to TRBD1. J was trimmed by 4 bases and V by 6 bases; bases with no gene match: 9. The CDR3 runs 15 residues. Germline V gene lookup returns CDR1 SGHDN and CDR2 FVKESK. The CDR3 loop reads CASRRTGITGNTIYF. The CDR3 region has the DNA TGTGCCAGCAGAAGGACAGGCATCACCGGAAACACCATATATTTT.

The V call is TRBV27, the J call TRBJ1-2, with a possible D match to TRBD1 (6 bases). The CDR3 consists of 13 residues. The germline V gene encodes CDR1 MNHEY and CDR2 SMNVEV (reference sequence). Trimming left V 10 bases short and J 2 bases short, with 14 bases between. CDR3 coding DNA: TGTGCCACTTCGGACAGCCCCAACTATGGCTACACCTTC. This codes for CATSDSPNYGYTF.

CDR3 amino acids: CASSPGQGAGETQYF. In DNA, the CDR3 is TGTGCCAGCTCCCCCGGACAGGGGGCAGGAGAGACCCAGTACTTC. This sequence joins TRBV18 and TRBJ2-5, with TRBD1 identical over 11 bases. Germline V CDR1 and CDR2: KGHSH, LQKENI. V lost 6 bases, J lost 4 bases, and 7 bases stayed unmatched. CDR3 length: 15 residues.

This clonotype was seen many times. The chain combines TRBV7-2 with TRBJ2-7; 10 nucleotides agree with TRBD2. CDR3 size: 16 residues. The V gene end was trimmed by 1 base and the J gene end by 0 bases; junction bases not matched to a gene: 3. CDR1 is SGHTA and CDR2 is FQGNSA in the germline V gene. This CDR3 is CASSLVAGGLSYEQYF. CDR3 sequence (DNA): TGTGCCAGCAGCTTAGTAGCGGGAGGCCTCTCCTACGAGCAGTACTTC.

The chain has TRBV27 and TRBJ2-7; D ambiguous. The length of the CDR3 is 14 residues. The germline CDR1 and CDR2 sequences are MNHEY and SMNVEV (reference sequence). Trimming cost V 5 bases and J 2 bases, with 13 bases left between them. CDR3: CASSVLDGTYEQYF. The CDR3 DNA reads TGTGCCAGCAGTGTGCTGGACGGTACCTACGAGCAGTACTTC.

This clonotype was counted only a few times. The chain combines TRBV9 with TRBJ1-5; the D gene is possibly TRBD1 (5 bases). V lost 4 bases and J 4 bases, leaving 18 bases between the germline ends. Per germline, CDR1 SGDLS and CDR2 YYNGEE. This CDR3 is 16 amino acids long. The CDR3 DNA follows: TGTGCCAGCAGCACCTCCGTGGGGGGAGATAATCAGCCCCAGCATTTT. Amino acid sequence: CASSTSVGGDNQPQHF.

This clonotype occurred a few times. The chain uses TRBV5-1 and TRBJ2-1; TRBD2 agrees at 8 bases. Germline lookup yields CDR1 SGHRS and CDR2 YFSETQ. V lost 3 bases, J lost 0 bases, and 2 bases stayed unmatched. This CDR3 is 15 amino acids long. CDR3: CASSWSGSSYNEQFF. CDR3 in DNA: TGCGCCAGCAGCTGGAGCGGGAGCTCCTACAATGAGCAGTTCTTC.

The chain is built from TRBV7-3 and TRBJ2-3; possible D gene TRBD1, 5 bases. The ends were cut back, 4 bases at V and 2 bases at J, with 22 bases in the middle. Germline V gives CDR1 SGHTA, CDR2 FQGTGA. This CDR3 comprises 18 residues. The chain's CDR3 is CASSSRPTQGIVTDTQYF. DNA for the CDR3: TGTGCCAGCAGCTCCCGTCCCACTCAGGGAATCGTCACAGATACGCAGTATTTT.

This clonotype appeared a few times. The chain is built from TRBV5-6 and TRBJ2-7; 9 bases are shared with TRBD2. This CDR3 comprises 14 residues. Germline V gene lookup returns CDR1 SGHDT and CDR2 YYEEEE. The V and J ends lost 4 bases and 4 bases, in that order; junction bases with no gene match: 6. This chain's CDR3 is CASSTLAGEYEQYF. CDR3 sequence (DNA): TGTGCCAGCAGCACCTTAGCGGGAGAGTACGAGCAGTACTTC.

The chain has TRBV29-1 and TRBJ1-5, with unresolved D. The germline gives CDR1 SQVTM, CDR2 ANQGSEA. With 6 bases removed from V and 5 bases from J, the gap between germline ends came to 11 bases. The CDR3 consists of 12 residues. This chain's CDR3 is CSVADADQPQHF. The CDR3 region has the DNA TGCAGCGTCGCCGACGCAGATCAGCCCCAGCATTTT.

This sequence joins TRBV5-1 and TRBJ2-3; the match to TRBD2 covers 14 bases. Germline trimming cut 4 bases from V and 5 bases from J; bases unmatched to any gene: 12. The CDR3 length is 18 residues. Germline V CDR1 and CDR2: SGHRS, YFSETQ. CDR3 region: CASSTGTSGRARRDTQYF. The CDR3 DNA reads TGCGCCAGCAGCACCGGGACTAGCGGGAGAGCAAGGAGAGATACGCAGTATTTT.

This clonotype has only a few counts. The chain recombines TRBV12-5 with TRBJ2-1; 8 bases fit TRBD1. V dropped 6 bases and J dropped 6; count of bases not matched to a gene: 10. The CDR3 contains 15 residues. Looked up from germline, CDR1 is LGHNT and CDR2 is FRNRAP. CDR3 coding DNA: TGTGCTAGTGGCGCCCGGACAGGGACGTTCAATGAGCAGTTCTTC. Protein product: CASGARTGTFNEQFF.

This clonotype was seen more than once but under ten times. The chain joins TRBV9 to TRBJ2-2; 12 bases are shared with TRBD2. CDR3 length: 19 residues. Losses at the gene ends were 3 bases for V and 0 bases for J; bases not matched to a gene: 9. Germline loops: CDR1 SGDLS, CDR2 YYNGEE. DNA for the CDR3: TGTGCCAGCAGCGCCCCCCGGACTAGCGGGGACCCGAACACCGGGGAGCTGTTTTTT. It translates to CASSAPRTSGDPNTGELFF. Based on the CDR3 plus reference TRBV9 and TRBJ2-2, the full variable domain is DSGVTQTPKHLITATGQRVTLRCSPRSGDLSVYWYQQSLDQGLQFLIQYYNGEERAKGNILERFSAQQFPDLHSELNLSSLELGDSALYFCASSAPRTSGDPNTGELFFGEGSRLTVL.

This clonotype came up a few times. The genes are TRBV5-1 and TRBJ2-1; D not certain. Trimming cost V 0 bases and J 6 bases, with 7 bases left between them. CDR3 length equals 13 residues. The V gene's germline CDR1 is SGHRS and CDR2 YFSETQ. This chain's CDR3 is CASSLARANEQFF. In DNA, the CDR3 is TGCGCCAGCAGCTTGGCCCGGGCCAATGAGCAGTTCTTC.

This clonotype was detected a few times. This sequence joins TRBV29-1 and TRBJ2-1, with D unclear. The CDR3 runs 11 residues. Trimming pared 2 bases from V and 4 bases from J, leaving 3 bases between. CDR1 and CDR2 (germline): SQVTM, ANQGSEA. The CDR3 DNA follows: TGCAGCGTTGAAAAGTACAATGAGCAGTTCTTC. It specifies CSVEKYNEQFF.

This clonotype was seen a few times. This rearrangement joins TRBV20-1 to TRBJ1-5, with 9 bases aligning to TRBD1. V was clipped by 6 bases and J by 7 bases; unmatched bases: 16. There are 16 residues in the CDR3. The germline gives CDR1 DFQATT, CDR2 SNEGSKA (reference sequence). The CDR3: CSALSRTGERRQPQHF. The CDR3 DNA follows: TGCAGTGCCTTAAGCAGGACAGGGGAAAGGAGGCAGCCCCAGCATTTT.

The CDR3 sequence is CASSLGLRGDEQYF. CDR3 in DNA: TGTGCCAGCAGCTTAGGACTGAGGGGCGACGAGCAGTACTTC. The genes are TRBV7-2 and TRBJ2-7, with D perhaps being TRBD1 or TRBD2 (5 bases each). This CDR3 is 14 amino acids long. The germline V gene has CDR1 SGHTA and CDR2 FQGNSA. Trimming cost V 1 base and J 5 bases, with 12 bases left between them.

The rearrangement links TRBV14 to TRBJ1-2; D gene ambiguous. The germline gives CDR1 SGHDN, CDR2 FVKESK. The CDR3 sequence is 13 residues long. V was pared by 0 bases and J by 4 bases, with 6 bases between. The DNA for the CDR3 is TGTGCCAGCAGCCAAGATAGCCCCTATGGCTACACCTTC. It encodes CASSQDSPYGYTF.

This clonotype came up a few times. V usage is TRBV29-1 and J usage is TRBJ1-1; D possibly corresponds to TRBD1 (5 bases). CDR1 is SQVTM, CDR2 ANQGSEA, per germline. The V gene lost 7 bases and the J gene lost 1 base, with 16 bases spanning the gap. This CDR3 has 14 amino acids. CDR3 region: CSGGRAGKNTEAFF. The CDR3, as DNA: TGCAGCGGGGGTAGGGCAGGGAAGAACACTGAAGCTTTCTTT.

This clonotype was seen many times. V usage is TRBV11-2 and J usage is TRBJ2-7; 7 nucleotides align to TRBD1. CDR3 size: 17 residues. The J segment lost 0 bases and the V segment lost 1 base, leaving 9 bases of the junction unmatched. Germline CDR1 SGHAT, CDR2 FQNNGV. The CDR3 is CASSLVWTGPSSYEQYF. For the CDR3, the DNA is TGTGCCAGCAGCTTAGTCTGGACAGGCCCGAGCTCCTACGAGCAGTACTTC.

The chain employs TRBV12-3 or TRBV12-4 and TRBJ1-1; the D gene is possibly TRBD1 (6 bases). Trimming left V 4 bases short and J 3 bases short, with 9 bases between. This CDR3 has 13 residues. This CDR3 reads CASSWRGYTEAFF. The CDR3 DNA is TGTGCCAGCAGTTGGAGGGGGTACACTGAAGCTTTCTTT.